One and the same sample provided the 4 T cell receptor beta chains below, sequenced in a study of OX40 agonist ivuxolimab in advanced cancers. Here immunoSEQ multiplex PCR was the method, and the copy in TCRdb shows in-frame clones only, minus some. Of around 41,000 clones listed, around 89% are singletons. Here the sequenced sample was CD4+ or CD8+ T cells sorted from blood, taken in a trial of the OX40 agonist ivuxolimab. The receptors come from an adult with an advanced solid tumor such as melanoma, head and neck, liver or kidney cancer.

The chain carries TRBV9 and TRBJ2-2; D gene unclear. V was trimmed by 0 bases and J by 3 bases, leaving 6 bases between them. The CDR3 has 14 residues. Looked up from germline, CDR1 is SGDLS and CDR2 is YYNGEE. The CDR3 DNA reads TGTGCCAGCAGCGTAGCCCTTCACACCGGGGAGCTGTTTTTT. Protein: CASSVALHTGELFF. The full variable domain, its missing parts supplied by reference TRBV9 and TRBJ2-2, is DSGVTQTPKHLITATGQRVTLRCSPRSGDLSVYWYQQSLDQGLQFLIQYYNGEERAKGNILERFSAQQFPDLHSELNLSSLELGDSALYFCASSVALHTGELFFGEGSRLTVL.

This sequence joins TRBV9 and TRBJ2-6; TRBD1 aligns across 7 bases. V shed 3 bases and J 1 base; nucleotides not matched to a gene: 7. The CDR3 extends over 17 amino acids. Germline V gene data show CDR1 as SGDLS and CDR2 as YYNGEE. CDR3: CASSARDSSSGANVLTF. CDR3 bases: TGTGCCAGCAGCGCTAGGGACAGCTCATCTGGGGCCAACGTCCTGACTTTC.

This clone has just one count. The rearrangement joins TRBV18 to TRBJ2-5; TRBD1 matches 9 bases. From germline, CDR1 is KGHSH and CDR2 LQKENI. V was clipped by 4 bases and J by 1 base; unmatched bases: 4. The CDR3 length is 15 residues. The CDR3: CASSLDRGAQETQYF. The CDR3 nucleotides read TGTGCCAGCTCACTCGACAGGGGGGCCCAAGAGACCCAGTACTTC.

The V gene is TRBV6-1, the J gene TRBJ1-3, with 9 bases that match TRBD1. CDR3 length: 15 residues. Germline CDR1 reads MNHNS; CDR2 reads SASEGT. The ends lost 10 bases at V and 2 bases at J; junction bases unmatched: 9. This CDR3 is CATPADRGTGNTIYF. As DNA, the CDR3 is TGTGCCACCCCGGCCGACAGGGGGACTGGAAACACCATATATTTT.